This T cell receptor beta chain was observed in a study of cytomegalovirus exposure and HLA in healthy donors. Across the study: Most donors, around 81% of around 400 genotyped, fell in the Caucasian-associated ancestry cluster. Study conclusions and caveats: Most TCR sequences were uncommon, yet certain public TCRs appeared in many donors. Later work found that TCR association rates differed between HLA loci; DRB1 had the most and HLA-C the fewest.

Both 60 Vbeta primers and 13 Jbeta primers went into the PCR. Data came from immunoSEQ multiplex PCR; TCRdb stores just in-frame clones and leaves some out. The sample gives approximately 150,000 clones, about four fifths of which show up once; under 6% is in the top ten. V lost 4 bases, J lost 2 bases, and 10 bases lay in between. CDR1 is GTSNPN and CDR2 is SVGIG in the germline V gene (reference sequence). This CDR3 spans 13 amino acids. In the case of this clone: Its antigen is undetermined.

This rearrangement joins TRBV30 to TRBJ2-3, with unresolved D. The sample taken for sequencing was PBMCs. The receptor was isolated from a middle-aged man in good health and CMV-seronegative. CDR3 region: CAWTVLTTDTQYF. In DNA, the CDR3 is TGTGCCTGGACAGTTCTTACCACAGATACGCAGTATTTT. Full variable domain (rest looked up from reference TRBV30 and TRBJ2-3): SQTIHQWPATLVQPVGSPLSLECTVEGTSNPNLYWYRQAAGRGLQLLFYSVGIGQISSEVPQNLSASRPQDRQFILSSKKLLLSDSGFYLCAWTVLTTDTQYFGPGTRLTVL.